The clone carrying this T cell receptor beta chain was found once. Data came from immunoSEQ multiplex PCR; TCRdb stores just in-frame clones and leaves some out. Among 200,000 to 250,000 clones listed, just under 95% were seen once. Trimming left V 4 bases short and J 3 bases short, with 19 bases between. Germline V CDR1 and CDR2: LGHDT, YNNKEL (reference sequence). The CDR3 sequence is 17 residues long. This entry comes from a study of control samples from healthy donors and cancer patients. The chain joins TRBV3-1 (or the pseudogene TRBV3-2) to TRBJ2-1; D may be TRBD2 (5 bases). Material for sequencing was blood. The sequence was collected from a man aged 50-60 years in good health. Written as DNA, the CDR3 is TGTGCCAGCAGCCGAATGATATCGATCGGAGGCTACAATGAGCAGTTCTTC. As protein: CASSRMISIGGYNEQFF.